The next 11 T cell receptor beta chains were all read from a single sample in a study of TIL therapy for anti-PD-1-resistant metastatic lung cancer. Documented time point: pre-treatment sample, taken before nivolumab and TIL therapy. The tumor samples were excised metastases, mostly pleural nodules or supraclavicular lymph nodes. The libraries were made with immunoSEQ v3. Sequencing was performed with immunoSEQ multiplex PCR; in TCRdb, only in-frame clones are kept and a portion is missing. The top ten clones hold around 5.9% of a sample with 45,000 to 60,000 clones, about two thirds of them seen once. The starting material was tumor tissue, obtained at baseline. The receptors derive from a person aged 25-80 years with non-small cell lung cancer.

This chain uses TRBV29-1 with TRBJ2-2; TRBD2 matches at 8 bases. The CDR3 totals 15 residues. After removal of 6 bases from V and 6 bases from J, the junction contained 12 bases not matched to a gene. The V gene's germline CDR1 is SQVTM and CDR2 ANQGSEA. This chain's CDR3 is CSVRPGLDFAGELFF. In DNA form, the CDR3 reads TGCAGCGTCCGACCGGGACTAGATTTCGCCGGGGAGCTGTTTTTT.

The J gene is TRBJ1-4, the V gene TRBV2; D unresolved. This CDR3 has 11 amino acids. V was shortened by 6 bases and J by 12 bases, with 11 bases between the two germline ends. Germline V lookup: CDR1 SNHLY, CDR2 FYNNEI. The CDR3 region has the DNA TGTGCCAGCAGAGGGCCCGGGGAACTGTTTTTT. It yields the protein CASRGPGELFF.

This clone was seen a handful of times. The chain carries TRBV4-1 and TRBJ2-1; TRBD1 matches 9 bases. The V gene's germline CDR1 is MGHRA and CDR2 YSYEKL. This CDR3 is built from 14 residues. The J segment lost 5 bases and the V segment lost 6 bases, leaving 5 bases of the junction unmatched. The CDR3 DNA reads as TGCGCCAGCAGGGGGGGACAGGGCGACAATGAGCAGTTCTTC. It is translated as CASRGGQGDNEQFF.

This clone was found a few times. The chain uses TRBV5-4 and TRBJ2-5; D is tentatively TRBD1 or TRBD2 (6 bases each). V was cut by 3 bases and J by 3 bases, with 15 bases left in between. This CDR3 is built from 15 residues. Germline V CDR1 and CDR2: SGHNT, YYREEE (reference sequence). Here the CDR3 DNA reads TGTGCCAGCAGCTCCGGGGGCAGGGGAGAAGAGACCCAGTACTTC. This codes for CASSSGGRGEETQYF.

The chain couples TRBV7-2 to TRBJ2-1; possible D gene TRBD2, 6 bases. CDR1 is SGHTA and CDR2 is FQGNSA in the germline V gene. The V gene lost 5 bases and the J gene lost 4 bases, with 9 bases spanning the gap. This CDR3 spans 13 amino acids. CDR3 sequence: CASSRRGYNEQFF. DNA of the CDR3: TGTGCCAGCAGCCGGCGGGGTTACAATGAGCAGTTCTTC.

This clone came up once. The chain employs TRBV6-5 and TRBJ2-7, with 9 bases identical to TRBD2. Germline V gives CDR1 MNHEY, CDR2 SVGAGI. The CDR3 covers 15 residues. V dropped 0 bases and J dropped 2; count of bases not matched to a gene: 2. CDR3 region: CASSYSSGSAYEQYF. CDR3 in DNA: TGTGCCAGCAGTTACTCTAGCGGGAGCGCCTACGAGCAGTACTTC.

The gene calls are TRBV9 and TRBJ2-2, with 12 nucleotides matching TRBD2. Germline values: CDR1 SGDLS, CDR2 YYNGEE. The CDR3 has 18 residues. V was clipped by 0 bases and J by 6 bases; unmatched bases: 9. CDR3 protein: CASSVASGGAPQPGELFF. CDR3 sequence (DNA): TGTGCCAGCAGCGTAGCTAGCGGGGGGGCCCCCCAGCCCGGGGAGCTGTTTTTT.

This clone was seen only a few times. The CDR3 bases are TGTGCCAGCAGTGAACTCGGGGTTGGGGAGGGGGACACTGAAGCTTTCTTT. Translated: CASSELGVGEGDTEAFF. The V and J genes are TRBV25-1 and TRBJ1-1; a weak D match, TRBD1 (6 bases). This CDR3 is 17 amino acids long. In germline, CDR1 is MGHDK, CDR2 SYGVNS. Deletions cut 2 bases from V and 3 bases from J, with 19 bases between.

The genes are TRBV29-1 and TRBJ1-1; 8 nucleotides agree with TRBD1. Germline values: CDR1 SQVTM, CDR2 ANQGSEA. Losses at the gene ends were 6 bases for V and 6 bases for J; bases not matched to a gene: 9. The CDR3 is made up of 13 amino acids. CDR3 residues: CSVPGQGNAEAFF. In nucleotides, the CDR3 is TGCAGCGTCCCCGGACAGGGAAACGCTGAAGCTTTCTTT.

In nucleotides, the CDR3 is TGTGCCAGCAGTTACAGCGGGGGTAATGCCTACGAGCAGTACTTC. This translates into CASSYSGGNAYEQYF. The genes are TRBV28 and TRBJ2-7; TRBD2 matches 8 bases. The CDR3 extends over 15 amino acids. Per germline, CDR1 MDHEN and CDR2 SYDVKM. V lost 4 bases, J lost 2 bases, and 7 bases stayed unmatched.

This chain joins TRBV7-9 and TRBJ2-2; D gene unclear. V dropped 5 bases and J dropped 3 bases, with 16 bases sitting between them. CDR1 SEHNR and CDR2 FQNEAQ come from the germline V gene (reference sequence). The CDR3 runs 16 residues. CDR3 sequence: CASSRVLSSYTGELFF. DNA for the CDR3: TGTGCCAGCAGCCGGGTTCTAAGTAGCTACACCGGGGAGCTGTTTTTT.